This passage covers 30 T cell receptor beta chains from one sample sequenced in a study of beta chain features in type 1 diabetes. All of the isolated RNA was reverse transcribed, so expressed TCRB transcripts were sequenced. The method was immunoSEQ multiplex PCR; TCRdb's version includes in-frame clones alone and lacks a portion of them. The table shows hundreds of thousands of clones, with around 13% occurring only once. Input material: naive CD4+ T cells from blood. These receptor sequences come from a man aged 18 to 35 in good health.

This chain links TRBV11-2 with TRBJ2-5; D gene unclear. The germline gives CDR1 SGHAT, CDR2 FQNNGV. The length of the CDR3 is 14 residues. Trimming took 0 bases from V and 1 from J, leaving 6 bases between them. The CDR3 here is CASSLDYSQETQYF. CDR3 DNA sequence: TGTGCCAGCAGCTTAGACTACAGCCAAGAGACCCAGTACTTC.

This clone was observed a handful of times. J is TRBJ2-1 and V is TRBV7-3; D is ambiguous. Deletions cut 2 bases from V and 8 bases from J, with 10 bases between. CDR3 size: 13 residues. The germline V gene encodes CDR1 SGHTA and CDR2 FQGTGA. The CDR3 protein is CASSLLPPHEQFF. Written as DNA, the CDR3 is TGTGCCAGCAGCTTACTCCCCCCCCATGAGCAGTTCTTC. The whole variable domain, remainder taken from reference TRBV7-3 and TRBJ2-1, is GAGVSQTPSNKVTEKGKYVELRCDPISGHTALYWYRQSLGQGPEFLIYFQGTGAADDSGLPNDRFFAVRPEGSVSTLKIQRTERGDSAVYLCASSLLPPHEQFFGPGTRLTVL.

There are a few counts of this clone. The chain recombines TRBV18 with TRBJ2-5, with 8 bases fitting TRBD2. The CDR3 covers 15 residues. The junction had 4 bases not matched to a gene; V was cut back by 2 bases and J by 2 bases. Looked up from germline, CDR1 is KGHSH and CDR2 is LQKENI. CDR3 in DNA: TGTGCCAGCTCACCATCTGTAGCGGGGCAAGAGACCCAGTACTTC. Its protein product is CASSPSVAGQETQYF.

This clone was counted a few times. The chain recombines TRBV30 with TRBJ1-2, with 10 bases fitting TRBD1. Germline V gene data show CDR1 as GTSNPN and CDR2 as SVGIG (reference sequence). Trimming at V came to 3 bases and at J to 7 bases, leaving 2 bases not matched to a gene. The CDR3 consists of 12 residues. CDR3 coding DNA: TGTGCCTGGAGGCGGACAGGGGGTGGCTACACCTTC. It codes for CAWRRTGGGYTF.

The chain employs TRBV15 and TRBJ2-2; 7 nucleotides align to TRBD1. The ends lost 4 bases at V and 4 bases at J; junction bases unmatched: 6. Germline values: CDR1 LNHNV, CDR2 YYDKDF (reference sequence). This CDR3 contains 15 residues. This chain's CDR3 is CATSKTGSSTGELFF. Here the CDR3 DNA reads TGTGCCACCAGCAAGACAGGGTCGAGCACCGGGGAGCTGTTTTTT.

This clone was counted only a few times. This chain joins TRBV5-1 and TRBJ1-1, with D possibly TRBD1 on 5 matching bases. This CDR3 contains 14 residues. Germline V lookup: CDR1 SGHRS, CDR2 YFSETQ. V lost 4 bases and J lost 6, with 16 bases in between. The CDR3, as DNA: TGCGCCAGCAGCATTGACAGTGGTCTTTCTGAAGCTTTCTTT. This codes for CASSIDSGLSEAFF.

In its sample, this clone was seen a few times. The chain employs TRBV29-1 and TRBJ2-5; tentative D call: TRBD1 (5 bases). CDR1 is SQVTM and CDR2 is ANQGSEA in the germline V gene. This CDR3 is built from 11 residues. Trimming stripped 5 bases from V and 5 bases from J, with 9 bases between. This chain's CDR3 is CSVQGFETQYF. CDR3 sequence (DNA): TGCAGCGTTCAGGGTTTCGAGACCCAGTACTTC. Filled out from reference TRBV29-1 and TRBJ2-5, the complete variable domain reads SAVISQKPSRDICQRGTSLTIQCQVDSQVTMMFWYRQQPGQSLTLIATANQGSEATYESGFVIDKFPISRPNLTFSTLTVSNMSPEDSSIYLCSVQGFETQYFGPGTRLLVL.

The chain combines TRBV27 with TRBJ2-7, with TRBD1 matching over 7 bases. CDR3 length: 13 residues. V was pared by 10 bases and J by 3 bases, with 9 bases of the junction left unmatched. Germline assignment: CDR1 MNHEY and CDR2 SMNVEV (reference sequence). CDR3 residues: CATAQGLDYEQYF. CDR3 in DNA: TGTGCCACTGCACAGGGGTTGGACTACGAGCAGTACTTC.

V usage is TRBV7-6 and J usage is TRBJ2-1; D is ambiguous. CDR1 is SGHVS, CDR2 FNYEAQ, per germline. V lost 1 base to trimming and J lost 1 base, with 5 bases between them. The CDR3 totals 14 residues. For the CDR3, the DNA is TGTGCCAGCAGCTTAGGTCGGTCCTACAATGAGCAGTTCTTC. Translation gives CASSLGRSYNEQFF.

The gene calls are TRBV5-4 and TRBJ2-1, with 12 nucleotides matching TRBD1. Per germline, CDR1 SGHNT and CDR2 YYREEE (reference sequence). There are 16 residues in the CDR3. Losses at the gene ends were 2 bases for V and 8 bases for J; bases not matched to a gene: 8. Written as DNA, the CDR3 is TGTGCCAGCAGCTTAGGAGGGACAGGGGGCTTCTATGAGCAGTTCTTC. Amino acid sequence: CASSLGGTGGFYEQFF. The full variable domain, with the rest looked up from reference TRBV5-4 and TRBJ2-1, is ETGVTQSPTHLIKTRGQQVTLRCSSQSGHNTVSWYQQALGQGPQFIFQYYREEENGRGNFPPRFSGLQFPNYSSELNVNALELDDSALYLCASSLGGTGGFYEQFFGPGTRLTVL.

At least ten counts were recorded for this clone. V usage is TRBV23-1 and J usage is TRBJ1-3; possibly TRBD1 for D (6 bases). TRBV23-1 is recorded as an ORF, its role being uncertain. The CDR3 consists of 14 residues. Between the trimmed V and J ends, which lost 6 bases and 3 bases, there was a span of 12 bases. The CDR3 sequence: CASSGTIFGNTIYF. Written as DNA, the CDR3 is TGCGCCAGCAGCGGGACAATATTTGGAAACACCATATATTTT.

This chain uses TRBV5-4 with TRBJ2-3, with TRBD1 identical over 9 bases. Losses at the gene ends were 5 bases for V and 0 bases for J; bases not matched to a gene: 10. The germline V gene encodes CDR1 SGHNT and CDR2 YYREEE (reference sequence). CDR3 size: 17 residues. CDR3 nucleotides: TGTGCCAGCAGTCCGAAAAGCGGACAGGGGAGCACAGATACGCAGTATTTT. Residues: CASSPKSGQGSTDTQYF.

This clone was seen a few times. The chain has TRBV19 and TRBJ1-5; D is perhaps TRBD1 (5 bases). V gave up 1 base and J gave up 7 bases, with 20 bases separating them. The CDR3 length is 17 residues. The germline V gene has CDR1 LNHDA and CDR2 SQIVND (reference sequence). The DNA of the CDR3 is TGTGCCAGTAGTATAGCCCACCGTGGCAGGGTGGGGCAGCCCCAGCATTTT. Its translation is CASSIAHRGRVGQPQHF.

This clone has a handful of counts. This rearrangement joins TRBV4-2 to TRBJ2-7; weak D call: TRBD1 (5 bases). With 0 bases removed from V and 0 bases from J, the gap between germline ends came to 9 bases. Germline V gives CDR1 LGHNA, CDR2 YNFKEQ. This CDR3 is built from 15 residues. CDR3 coding DNA: TGTGCCAGCAGCCAAGACCGTAGGGGCTCCTACGAGCAGTACTTC. Translating it yields CASSQDRRGSYEQYF.

The chain combines TRBV28 with TRBJ2-3; a possible D gene is TRBD1 (5 bases). This CDR3 is 14 amino acids long. Per the germline V gene, CDR1 is MDHEN and CDR2 is SYDVKM. Trimming stripped 3 bases from V and 0 bases from J, with 7 bases between. The CDR3 DNA reads as TGTGCCAGCAGTTTGCAGGGTAGCACAGATACGCAGTATTTT. Translated, it gives CASSLQGSTDTQYF.

The V and J genes are TRBV5-4 and TRBJ1-1; 12 bases align to TRBD1. This CDR3 is 16 amino acids long. Trimming at V came to 5 bases and at J to 2 bases, leaving 7 bases not matched to a gene. Germline CDR1 SGHNT, CDR2 YYREEE (reference sequence). CDR3 sequence reads: CASRPGTGGINTEAFF. CDR3 bases: TGTGCCAGCAGACCCGGGACAGGGGGCATTAACACTGAAGCTTTCTTT.

The chain links TRBV30 to TRBJ1-3; D remains ambiguous. Trimming cost V 1 base and J 0 bases, with 10 bases left between them. Germline V lookup: CDR1 GTSNPN, CDR2 SVGIG (reference sequence). The CDR3 runs to 15 residues. DNA of the CDR3: TGTGCCTGGAGTGCCCTCCTAGGCTCTGGAAACACCATATATTTT. This encodes CAWSALLGSGNTIYF.

This chain uses TRBV7-8 with TRBJ1-5; D may be TRBD1 (6 bases). The ends were cut back, 5 bases at V and 0 bases at J, with 11 bases in the middle. The CDR3 contains 15 residues. CDR1 and CDR2 (germline): SGHVS, FQNEAQ. The CDR3 DNA follows: TGTGCCAGCAGCCTACGGACAGATAGCAATCAGCCCCAGCATTTT. This encodes CASSLRTDSNQPQHF.

A few counts support this clone. The V and J genes are TRBV7-8 and TRBJ2-5; 10 positions match TRBD2. The ends lost 5 bases at V and 5 bases at J; junction bases unmatched: 11. The germline V gene encodes CDR1 SGHVS and CDR2 FQNEAQ. The CDR3 loop spans 16 amino acids. CDR3 sequence reads: CASSQQSGGARETQYF. CDR3 sequence (DNA): TGTGCCAGCAGCCAGCAGAGCGGGGGGGCCCGGGAGACCCAGTACTTC.

This clone was counted a few times. The J gene is TRBJ2-7, the V gene TRBV2, with 7 positions matching TRBD1. The CDR3 runs to 15 residues. In germline, CDR1 is SNHLY, CDR2 FYNNEI. Trimming cost V 7 bases and J 10 bases; bases outside gene matches: 19. The CDR3 bases are TGTGCCAGCATCCTACCCCGGGACAGTCCCCGAGGACAGTACTTC. This encodes CASILPRDSPRGQYF. Supplemented by reference TRBV2 and TRBJ2-7, the full variable domain reads EPEVTQTPSHQVTQMGQEVILRCVPISNHLYFYWYRQILGQKVEFLVSFYNNEISEKSEIFDDQFSVERPDGSNFTLKIRSTKLEDSAMYFCASILPRDSPRGQYFGPGTRLTVT.

This clone has just a few counts. The gene calls are TRBV7-3 and TRBJ1-6, with 9 bases matching TRBD1. Unmatched junction bases numbered 4, after V lost 5 bases and J lost 8 bases. The CDR3 covers 14 residues. Per the germline V gene, CDR1 is SGHTA and CDR2 is FQGTGA. The CDR3 DNA follows: TGTGCCAGCAGCGCAGGGACAGGGTATTCACCCCTCCACTTT. Its protein is CASSAGTGYSPLHF.

This clone was found a few times. The chain links TRBV14 to TRBJ2-3, with D unclear. Germline-derived CDR1 and CDR2 are SGHDN and FVKESK. The length of the CDR3 is 15 residues. V lost 0 bases, J lost 2 bases, and 9 bases lay in between. CDR3 sequence reads: CASSQDLGFTDTQYF. In nucleotides, the CDR3 is TGTGCCAGCAGCCAAGATCTGGGCTTCACAGATACGCAGTATTTT.

This clone was observed a handful of times. The chain combines TRBV28 with TRBJ1-5, with D possibly being TRBD1 (5 bases). CDR3 size: 14 residues. Germline V gene data show CDR1 as MDHEN and CDR2 as SYDVKM. Trimming took off 6 bases at V and 4 bases at J, with 13 bases between the two ends. The CDR3 bases are TGTGCCAGCAGGAGGGGCGGGAGAAATCAGCCCCAGCATTTT. Translation: CASRRGGRNQPQHF.

The chain is built from TRBV28 and TRBJ2-1; 12 bases are a match to TRBD2. The trim removed 4 bases at V and 5 bases at J, leaving 0 bases unmatched. In germline, CDR1 is MDHEN, CDR2 SYDVKM. This CDR3 is 14 amino acids long. DNA of the CDR3: TGTGCCAGCAGTTCTAGCGGGAGGGACAATGAGCAGTTCTTC. Its protein product is CASSSSGRDNEQFF.

A remark on this clone: The junction differs from germline at one of its ends, possibly a read error. The CDR3 nucleotides read TGTGCTAGCAGCCGGACTAGCGGGAGTGGCGATGAGCAGTTCTTC. It codes for CASSRTSGSGDEQFF. The chain recombines TRBV7-7 with TRBJ2-1; 13 positions match TRBD2. The CDR3 covers 15 residues. Germline CDR1 SSHAT, CDR2 FNYEAQ (reference sequence).

This clone came up a few times. This rearrangement joins TRBV13 to TRBJ2-4; D not certain. The V gene's germline CDR1 is PRHDT and CDR2 FYEKMQ (reference sequence). CDR3 length: 14 residues. V dropped 4 bases and J dropped 1 base, with 8 bases sitting between them. The CDR3, as DNA: TGTGCCAGCAGCTCATGGCTCGCCAAAAACATTCAGTACTTC. Encoded protein: CASSSWLAKNIQYF.

The chain joins TRBV7-3 to TRBJ1-2, with unresolved D. Germline CDR1 and CDR2: SGHTA and FQGTGA. This CDR3 contains 14 residues. Trimming shortened V by 0 bases and J by 2 bases, and 7 bases separated the two germline ends. The CDR3 loop is CASSLTGENYGYTF. The CDR3 bases are TGTGCCAGCAGCTTAACGGGAGAGAACTATGGCTACACCTTC.

This rearrangement joins TRBV27 to TRBJ2-7; D may be TRBD2 (5 bases). The V gene lost 7 bases and the J gene lost 0 bases, with 13 bases spanning the gap. This CDR3 is built from 14 residues. Germline loops: CDR1 MNHEY, CDR2 SMNVEV (reference sequence). The CDR3 is CASTSDLYSYEQYF. The DNA for the CDR3 is TGTGCCAGCACCTCGGACTTATACTCCTACGAGCAGTACTTC.

The CDR3 coding sequence is TGCGCCAGCAGACCTGGACAGGGGATCACCTACAATGAGCAGTTCTTC. Translating it yields CASRPGQGITYNEQFF. The chain combines TRBV5-1 with TRBJ2-1, with 9 bases that match TRBD1. V lost 5 bases, J lost 2 bases, and 8 bases stayed unmatched. This CDR3 is built from 16 residues. The germline V gene has CDR1 SGHRS and CDR2 YFSETQ.

This clone was counted a few times. DNA for the CDR3: TGTGCCAGCAGCTTTAGAAGCTATGGCTACACCTTC. Protein product: CASSFRSYGYTF. The V call is TRBV5-8, the J call TRBJ1-2; D remains ambiguous. The CDR3 contains 12 residues. In germline, CDR1 is SGHTS, CDR2 YDEGEE. The V gene lost 2 bases and the J gene lost 4 bases, with 6 bases spanning the gap.